A selection of T cell receptor beta chains follows, all from one sample in a study of blood T cell repertoires in COVID-19. Data came from immunoSEQ multiplex PCR; TCRdb stores just in-frame clones and leaves some out. The repertoire includes around 250,000 clones, about 90% of them detected once, and more than 8.5% sits in the top ten. Sequences were obtained from peripheral blood. The source is a woman aged 65 to 85 with COVID-19, enrolled during active disease. CDR3s include the opening cysteine and the closing phenylalanine or tryptophan. Fields, in order: J gene, clone size, D gene, V gene, CDR3 DNA, CDR3 protein. The D gene is left open where the match is weak. A row's size may be missing; if present it is once, few, many or a size class.

J: TRBJ1-4; size: -; D: -; V: TRBV15; DNA: TGTGCCACCAGCAGAGATTTACGGGTATATCCAACTAATGAAAAACTGTTTTTT; CDR3: CATSRDLRVYPTNEKLFF
J: TRBJ1-2; size: few; D: TRBD1; V: TRBV9; DNA: TGTGCCAGCAGCGCAGGGACAGGATGGGGCTACACCTTC; CDR3: CASSAGTGWGYTF
J: TRBJ1-3; size: -; D: -; V: TRBV3-1/TRBV3-2; DNA: TGTGCCAGCAGCCAAGATCCGGCAGGTTCCGGAAACACCATATATTTT; CDR3: CASSQDPAGSGNTIYF
J: TRBJ2-2; size: -; D: TRBD2; V: TRBV30; DNA: TGTGCCTGGAGCACGGGGGGCACCGGGGAGCTGTTTTTT; CDR3: CAWSTGGTGELFF
J: TRBJ2-2; size: -; D: TRBD1; V: TRBV6-1; DNA: TGTGCCAGCAGTCACCTCGGGACAGCTGGGGAGCTGTTTTTT; CDR3: CASSHLGTAGELFF
J: TRBJ2-7; size: -; D: TRBD1; V: TRBV2; DNA: TGTGCCAGCAGTTTTGAGGGACAGGGGTACGAGCAGTACTTC; CDR3: CASSFEGQGYEQYF
J: TRBJ1-2; size: -; D: TRBD1; V: TRBV6-1; DNA: TGTGCCAGCAGTGAATCGTGGGACAGCCGCTATGGCTACACCTTC; CDR3: CASSESWDSRYGYTF
J: TRBJ2-1; size: -; D: -; V: TRBV21-1; DNA: TGTGCCAGCAGCGCACTACCGGTAGGGACAGGGTTTAAGAATGAGCAGTTCTTC; CDR3: CASSALPVGTGFKNEQFF
J: TRBJ2-3; size: -; D: TRBD1; V: TRBV10-3; DNA: TGTGCCATCAGTACCACAGGGGCAGATACGCAGTATTTT; CDR3: CAISTTGADTQYF
J: TRBJ1-1; size: -; D: TRBD1; V: TRBV28; DNA: TGTGCCAGCAGCCCGGACAGGGTTTCCGAAGCTTTCTTT; CDR3: CASSPDRVSEAFF
J: TRBJ2-5; size: -; D: TRBD2; V: TRBV29-1; DNA: TGCAGCGTTCGTAGCGGGAGTCAAGAGACCCAGTACTTC; CDR3: CSVRSGSQETQYF
J: TRBJ1-4; size: -; D: -; V: TRBV7-2; DNA: TGTGCCAGCAGCTTAATCGAAGGATCCGGCGGAAAACTGTTTTTT; CDR3: CASSLIEGSGGKLFF
J: TRBJ1-4; size: -; D: -; V: TRBV2; DNA: TGTGCCAGCAGTGTGCGGGGGCTTACTGGAACTAATGAAAAACTGTTTTTT; CDR3: CASSVRGLTGTNEKLFF
J: TRBJ1-1; size: -; D: TRBD1; V: TRBV6-8; DNA: TGTGCCAGCAACGACCGCAGGGGGGCAGAGAACACTGAAGCTTTCTTT; CDR3: CASNDRRGAENTEAFF
J: TRBJ1-1; size: -; D: -; V: TRBV18; DNA: TGTGCCAGCTCACAAGGAGGCGGGAACACTGAAGCTTTCTTT; CDR3: CASSQGGGNTEAFF
J: TRBJ1-1; size: -; D: TRBD1; V: TRBV6-5; DNA: TGTGCCACAACCCGGACAGGCTCATTTCCTGAAGCTTTCTTT; CDR3: CATTRTGSFPEAFF
J: TRBJ2-1; size: -; D: TRBD2; V: TRBV2; DNA: TGTGCCAGCAAATTCCCTAGCGGGAACTACAATGAGCAGTTCTTC; CDR3: CASKFPSGNYNEQFF
J: TRBJ1-2; size: -; D: TRBD1; V: TRBV28; DNA: TGTGCCAGCAGCTCCGGACAGGGTACATATGGCTACACCTTC; CDR3: CASSSGQGTYGYTF
J: TRBJ1-5; size: few; D: -; V: TRBV4-1; DNA: TGCGCCAGCAGCTACGACCAGGGGCGAGTCCAGCCCCAGCATTTT; CDR3: CASSYDQGRVQPQHF
J: TRBJ2-7; size: -; D: TRBD2; V: TRBV28; DNA: TGTGCCAGCGGTCCCCCAGGCGGGAGCTCCTACGAGCAGTACTTC; CDR3: CASGPPGGSSYEQYF
J: TRBJ2-7; size: -; D: -; V: TRBV6-2/TRBV6-3; DNA: TGTGCCAGCAGTTACGATAGGGCGGACACCTACGAGCAGTACTTC; CDR3: CASSYDRADTYEQYF
J: TRBJ2-5; size: -; D: TRBD2; V: TRBV20-1; DNA: TGCAGTGCTAGTCTTCCAGCGGGAGGTACGGATGAGACCCAGTACTTC; CDR3: CSASLPAGGTDETQYF
J: TRBJ2-7; size: -; D: -; V: TRBV15; DNA: TGTGCCACTGGGCGGGGTACCGAGCAGTACTTC; CDR3: CATGRGTEQYF
J: TRBJ1-1; size: -; D: -; V: TRBV30; DNA: TGTGCCTGGAGAGGGACACTACCGAACACTGAAGCTTTCTTT; CDR3: CAWRGTLPNTEAFF
J: TRBJ2-7; size: -; D: -; V: TRBV4-1; DNA: TGCGCCAGCAGCCAAGACCCCGCTCCGCCGGGTGAGCAGTACTTC; CDR3: CASSQDPAPPGEQYF
J: TRBJ1-5; size: -; D: TRBD1; V: TRBV16; DNA: TGTGCCAGCAGCCCTCAGGAGGGGGCTGGACAGCCCCAGCATTTT; CDR3: CASSPQEGAGQPQHF
J: TRBJ1-1; size: -; D: -; V: TRBV6-2/TRBV6-3; DNA: TGTGCCAGCAGTTCACCAGATAGCCGTGGTGAAGCTTTCTTT; CDR3: CASSSPDSRGEAFF
J: TRBJ2-7; size: -; D: -; V: TRBV5-1; DNA: TGCGCCAGCAGCCCCGGGGAAGGCCCCTACGAGCAGTACTTC; CDR3: CASSPGEGPYEQYF
J: TRBJ2-5; size: -; D: -; V: TRBV6-5; DNA: TGTGCCAGCAGTTACCGGGGTGGTGAGACCCAGTACTTC; CDR3: CASSYRGGETQYF
J: TRBJ1-5; size: -; D: TRBD1; V: TRBV7-9; DNA: TGTGCCAGCAGCCGACAGGGGAATCAGCCCCAGCATTTT; CDR3: CASSRQGNQPQHF
J: TRBJ1-4; size: -; D: -; V: TRBV28; DNA: TGTGCCAGCAGTCCAACAGGGCACTATAATGAAAAACTGTTTTTT; CDR3: CASSPTGHYNEKLFF
J: TRBJ1-5; size: -; D: -; V: TRBV10-3; DNA: TGTGCCATCAGTGGACAGACAGAGAATCAGCCCCAGCATTTT; CDR3: CAISGQTENQPQHF
J: TRBJ2-5; size: -; D: TRBD1; V: TRBV30; DNA: TGTGCCTGGAAAGGGGACAGGGGGGTGGAGACCCAGTACTTC; CDR3: CAWKGDRGVETQYF
J: TRBJ1-1; size: few; D: -; V: TRBV20-1; DNA: TGCAGTGCTAGTCAGGGTTTAATGAACACTGAAGCTTTCTTT; CDR3: CSASQGLMNTEAFF
J: TRBJ2-4; size: -; D: -; V: TRBV5-1; DNA: TGCGCCAGCAGCTTGCAGGGGGGAGACATTCAGTACTTC; CDR3: CASSLQGGDIQYF
J: TRBJ2-1; size: -; D: -; V: TRBV2; DNA: TGTGCCAACTCGGGACTCCCTTCCTACAATGAGCAGTTCTTC; CDR3: CANSGLPSYNEQFF
J: TRBJ2-3; size: -; D: -; V: TRBV30; DNA: TGTGCCTGGGCTAGCGCAGATACGCAGTATTTT; CDR3: CAWASADTQYF
J: TRBJ1-5; size: -; D: -; V: TRBV19; DNA: TGTGCCAGTAGTATTGCAGGGAGCAATCAGCCCCAGCATTTT; CDR3: CASSIAGSNQPQHF
J: TRBJ2-7; size: few; D: -; V: TRBV3-1/TRBV3-2; DNA: TGTGCCAGCCCCGCCAGGATTACCTCCTACGAGCAGTACTTC; CDR3: CASPARITSYEQYF
J: TRBJ1-1; size: -; D: TRBD1; V: TRBV3-1/TRBV3-2; DNA: TGTGCCAGCAGCGCTAGGGACAGCTCGAACACTGAAGCTTTCTTT; CDR3: CASSARDSSNTEAFF
J: TRBJ2-1; size: -; D: TRBD2; V: TRBV18; DNA: TGTGCCAGCTCACCACCGGGAGGGGTTGAGCAGTTCTTC; CDR3: CASSPPGGVEQFF
J: TRBJ1-3; size: -; D: TRBD1; V: TRBV30; DNA: TGTGCCTGGAGTGTACTCGGGACAGAGGGAAACACCATATATTTT; CDR3: CAWSVLGTEGNTIYF
J: TRBJ1-1; size: few; D: TRBD1; V: TRBV19; DNA: TGTGCCAGTAGTATCTCCCGGGACAGTGAAGCTTTCTTT; CDR3: CASSISRDSEAFF
J: TRBJ1-5; size: -; D: TRBD1; V: TRBV3-1/TRBV3-2; DNA: TGTGCCAGCAGCCACCAGGGACAGCCAAATCAGCCCCAGCATTTT; CDR3: CASSHQGQPNQPQHF
J: TRBJ2-1; size: -; D: TRBD2; V: TRBV19; DNA: TGTGCCACCCGGACTAGCGGCTCCTACAATGAGCAGTTCTTC; CDR3: CATRTSGSYNEQFF
J: TRBJ2-1; size: -; D: TRBD1; V: TRBV13; DNA: TGTGCCAGCAGCCCGAGACAGGGGGGGGACAATGAGCAGTTCTTC; CDR3: CASSPRQGGDNEQFF
J: TRBJ1-1; size: -; D: TRBD1; V: TRBV5-1; DNA: TGCGCCAGCAGCTTACCCCGGGACAGGGGGTTCCCCACTGAAGCTTTCTTT; CDR3: CASSLPRDRGFPTEAFF
J: TRBJ2-3; size: -; D: TRBD1; V: TRBV11-3; DNA: TGTGCCAGCAGCGCGAGGACAGGGACAGATACGCAGTATTTT; CDR3: CASSARTGTDTQYF
J: TRBJ2-7; size: -; D: TRBD2; V: TRBV6-2/TRBV6-3; DNA: TGTGCCAGCAGCAGGGGACTAGCGGGAGCGGAGGGGAAAAATGGCGAGCAGTACTTC; CDR3: CASSRGLAGAEGKNGEQYF
J: TRBJ1-2; size: -; D: -; V: TRBV28; DNA: TGTGCAACAACCAGGGACTATGGCTACACCTTC; CDR3: CATTRDYGYTF